This is a list of T cell receptor beta chains from one sample in a study of blood T cell repertoires in COVID-19. The protocol was immunoSEQ multiplex PCR, while the TCRdb copy is restricted to in-frame clones and leaves out a portion. The sample contains roughly 130,000 clones, 70% to 85% of which appear only once. The specimen sequenced was PBMCs or T cells enriched from blood (not recorded which). All receptors derive from a man aged 50 to 60 who had recovered from COVID-19. Both conserved end residues are part of each CDR3. D genes are given only for firm matches. Size is stated for part of the rows, as once, few or many counts, or as a class when the clone is expanded.

TRBJ1-6	-	-	TRBV28	CASSPTQALHNSPLHF	TGTGCCAGCAGTCCGACCCAGGCACTTCATAATTCACCCCTCCACTTT
TRBJ2-3	TRBD2	-	TRBV28	CASSSSGGPSDTQYF	TGTGCCAGCAGTTCCAGCGGGGGCCCATCAGATACGCAGTATTTT
TRBJ2-7	-	few	TRBV5-4	CASSLVLGSGEQYF	TGTGCCAGCAGCTTGGTACTAGGCTCGGGCGAGCAGTACTTC
TRBJ1-2	-	-	TRBV12-3/TRBV12-4	CASNAQGFGYTF	TGTGCCAGCAACGCACAGGGATTTGGCTACACCTTC
TRBJ2-7	-	-	TRBV28	CASSADSYEQYF	TGTGCCAGCAGCGCTGACTCTTACGAGCAGTACTTC
TRBJ1-2	-	-	TRBV29-1	CSVEEGAVLNGYTF	TGCAGCGTTGAAGAAGGGGCGGTTTTGAATGGCTACACCTTC
TRBJ2-7	TRBD2	few	TRBV6-5	CASSNEAGATYEQYF	TGTGCCAGCAGTAACGAAGCGGGGGCTACCTACGAGCAGTACTTC
TRBJ1-3	TRBD1	-	TRBV7-2	CASSSGTGLGNTIYF	TGTGCCAGCAGCAGCGGGACAGGGCTTGGAAACACCATATATTTT
TRBJ2-7	TRBD1	-	TRBV3-1/TRBV3-2	CASSQEGGTGGTYEQYF	TGTGCCAGCAGCCAAGAAGGAGGGACAGGGGGAACCTACGAGCAGTACTTC
TRBJ2-2	TRBD2	few	TRBV29-1	CSASEAGAYTGELFF	TGCAGCGCCTCCGAAGCGGGGGCCTACACCGGGGAGCTGTTTTTT
TRBJ1-2	TRBD1	-	TRBV9	CASSVTGTGNYGYTF	TGTGCCAGCAGCGTCACCGGGACAGGGAACTATGGCTACACCTTC
TRBJ2-2	-	-	TRBV6-6	CATQFPPSARPGELFF	TGTGCCACCCAATTCCCTCCCAGTGCTAGGCCCGGGGAGCTGTTTTTT
TRBJ2-7	-	few	TRBV6-5	CASSYRKGGREQYF	TGTGCCAGCAGTTACCGAAAAGGCGGGCGCGAGCAGTACTTC
TRBJ2-1	-	-	TRBV7-9	CASSLAQGSTYNEQFF	TGTGCCAGCAGCTTAGCTCAGGGGTCAACCTACAATGAGCAGTTCTTC
TRBJ2-7	TRBD1	-	TRBV7-3	CASSLGQGAAYEQYF	TGTGCCAGCAGCTTAGGACAGGGGGCCGCCTACGAGCAGTACTTC
TRBJ2-2	TRBD2	few	TRBV6-2/TRBV6-3	CASSHRLAGTTGELFF	TGTGCCAGCAGCCATCGACTAGCGGGGACCACCGGGGAGCTGTTTTTT
TRBJ1-6	TRBD1	-	TRBV9	CASIPLSRGLGSPLHF	TGTGCCAGCATACCCCTGAGTAGGGGGCTAGGTTCACCCCTCCACTTT
TRBJ1-4	-	once	TRBV6-2/TRBV6-3	CASSALDKRPEKLFF	TGTGCCAGCAGTGCCCTGGACAAACGCCCGGAAAAACTGTTTTTT
TRBJ1-2	TRBD1	-	TRBV27	CASSFLDRGWNYGYTF	TGTGCCAGCAGTTTTCTGGACAGGGGTTGGAACTATGGCTACACCTTC
TRBJ2-2	-	-	TRBV14	CASSVIVTGELFF	TGTGCCAGCAGCGTTATCGTTACCGGGGAGCTGTTTTTT
TRBJ1-2	-	few	TRBV7-9	CASSPGRGSNYGYTF	TGTGCCAGCAGCCCGGGGCGGGGCTCTAACTATGGCTACACCTTC
TRBJ1-1	TRBD1	-	TRBV7-8	CASSLARQGSTEAFF	TGTGCCAGCAGCTTAGCGCGACAGGGATCAACTGAAGCTTTCTTT
TRBJ2-2	-	-	TRBV9	CASSVVVGGTGELFF	TGTGCCAGCAGCGTAGTGGTCGGTGGCACCGGGGAGCTGTTTTTT
TRBJ2-5	TRBD1	-	TRBV4-3	CARTGGAETQYF	TGCGCCAGAACAGGGGGCGCGGAGACCCAGTACTTC
TRBJ1-2	TRBD1	-	TRBV5-1	CASSSLQGERGYTF	TGCGCCAGCAGCTCGTTACAGGGGGAGCGTGGCTACACCTTC
TRBJ1-1	TRBD1	-	TRBV18	CASSIRTGDLAEAFF	TGTGCCAGCTCAATACGGACAGGGGATCTCGCTGAAGCTTTCTTT
TRBJ1-3	-	-	TRBV28	CATTGVRGAGNTIYF	TGTGCCACCACCGGAGTCCGGGGGGCTGGAAACACCATATATTTT
TRBJ2-7	-	-	TRBV4-1	CASSGLYSGTKSSYEQYF	TGCGCCAGCAGCGGACTTTACTCCGGGACAAAGAGCTCCTACGAGCAGTACTTC
TRBJ2-3	TRBD1	-	TRBV12-3/TRBV12-4	CASRETGADTQYF	TGTGCCAGCAGAGAAACAGGGGCAGATACGCAGTATTTT
TRBJ1-5	TRBD1	-	TRBV6-2/TRBV6-3	CASSYGQGYGQPQHF	TGTGCCAGCAGTTACGGACAGGGGTATGGTCAGCCCCAGCATTTT
TRBJ1-4	-	-	TRBV5-1	CASSWAGIPGEKLFF	TGCGCCAGCAGCTGGGCAGGGATCCCCGGTGAAAAACTGTTTTTT
TRBJ1-6	-	-	TRBV4-3	CASSQDFTRDSPLHF	TGCGCCAGCAGCCAAGATTTTACGAGGGATTCACCCCTCCACTTT
TRBJ1-6	-	once	TRBV6-5	CASSYGRAFSPLHF	TGTGCCAGCAGTTACGGGAGGGCCTTCTCACCCCTCCACTTT
TRBJ2-3	-	once	TRBV7-3	CASSFVGADTQYF	TGTGCCAGCAGCTTTGTAGGGGCAGATACGCAGTATTTT
TRBJ1-5	TRBD1	-	TRBV5-4	CASSPDRGTNQPQHF	TGTGCCAGCAGCCCGGACAGGGGGACAAATCAGCCCCAGCATTTT
TRBJ2-7	TRBD1	few	TRBV19	CASRNGQGADEQYF	TGTGCCAGTCGGAACGGACAGGGCGCCGACGAGCAGTACTTC
TRBJ2-2	TRBD1	-	TRBV9	CASSPWDRDTGELFF	TGTGCCAGCAGTCCGTGGGACAGGGACACCGGGGAGCTGTTTTTT
TRBJ1-1	TRBD1	few	TRBV6-5	CAGKGAMNTEAFF	TGTGCCGGCAAGGGGGCGATGAACACTGAAGCTTTCTTT
TRBJ2-3	-	few	TRBV4-3	CASSQEGDSYTDTQYF	TGCGCCAGCAGCCAAGAAGGGGACTCCTACACAGATACGCAGTATTTT
TRBJ1-3	-	-	TRBV18	CASSTGPLSGNTIYF	TGTGCCAGCTCAACAGGACCCCTCTCTGGAAACACCATATATTTT
TRBJ2-7	TRBD2	many	TRBV2	CASSSGGDEQYF	TGTGCCAGCAGTTCGGGGGGGGACGAGCAGTACTTC
TRBJ2-1	-	-	TRBV5-8	CASSPLGGEQFF	TGTGCCAGCAGCCCCCTTGGGGGGGAGCAGTTCTTC